The T cell receptor beta chain described here comes from a study of blood T cell repertoires in COVID-19 (dated by TCRdb to 2020 to 2022). For context, the study as a whole: Collaborator samples came from the United States, Italy and Spain and covered acute and convalescent phases of COVID-19. The samples were drawn from the first 160 participants of the ongoing ImmuneRACE study and from more than 1,000 subjects provided by 6 global collaborators. Sample metadata almost always included a de-identified subject ID, COVID-19 status, age in years and sex. Where available, HLA class I and class II types were obtained from metadata supplied by the sample provider rather than from assay-based typing. The prospective study material was composed of cDNA or gDNA derived from T cells, B-cell-depleted T cells, or PBMCs. The dataset comprised deeply sampled blood TCRbeta repertoires from subjects exposed to, actively infected with, or recovered from COVID-19. The repertoires were made available in a free public database intended to serve as a resource for research on the immune response to SARS-CoV-2.

The CDR3 spans 15 residues, from the cysteine through the phenylalanine. Only the CDR3 DNA is retained, 45 bases long and in frame from the first base. V lost 6 bases and J lost 6 bases, and the count of bases not matched to a germline gene is 7. The germline V gene (reference sequence) supplies CDR1 MNHNY and CDR2 SVGAGI. Points the paper makes about the study in general: Clinical and demographic metadata were provided uncurated, with the amount varying by source and participant.

The immunoSEQ Assay, a bias-controlled multiplex PCR, was used to amplify TCRbeta CDR3 regions from genomic DNA. The paper's processing steps were these. Within the assay, amplification of reference gene primers was used to estimate how many nucleated cells each sample contained. To quantify the absolute abundance of each unique TCRbeta CDR3 rearrangement, sequence reads were collapsed and filtered. Productive Simpson clonality was computed per sample as the square root of Simpson's diversity index over productive rearrangements. TCRdb mirrors the immuneACCESS table, restricted to in-frame sequences. Some clones are absent from its copies; in checked studies, under half trace to an unresolved V gene, and the reason for the others is unknown. V, J and clone size were drawn from that table, and D and trimming were deduced from the DNA. The sample profile shows roughly 200,000 clones; approximately 80% of them were found once. Of the sample, 15% to 20% is held by the ten largest clones.

Each collaborating institution followed its own protocols to collect whole blood in K2EDTA tubes. For TCRbeta analysis, collaborators shipped samples in one of three forms: frozen whole blood, isolated PBMCs, or DNA extracted from either of those sample types. Worth noting for this clone: Its target antigen remains unknown. One base away there is no much larger clone; base qualities are not given.

This TCR was sampled from an elderly woman with active or convalescent COVID-19. This chain is built from TRBV6-6 and TRBJ1-6; 8 central bases correspond to TRBD1. The sequencing input was peripheral blood. Read as DNA, the sequence is TGTGCCAGCAGCCAGTGGACAGGGATTAATTCACCCCTCCACTTT. Translated, this gives CASSQWTGINSPLHF.